The clone carrying this TCR beta chain was detected only a few times. Its antigen is unidentified. A single record per CDR3 protein comes from TCRdb applying MiXCR to the reads. Of more than 400,000 distinct CDR3 sequences listed, 26% were seen once; the top ten hold approximately 13%. Germline loops: CDR1 SGHAT, CDR2 FQNNGV. The V gene end was trimmed by 4 bases and the J gene end by 6 bases; junction bases not matched to a gene: 1. The CDR3 has 13 residues. This entry comes from a study of T cell repertoires in cytomegalovirus infection. Overall study findings and caveats: It was HLA-C-restricted CMV-specific TCR beta clonotypes that dominated the response ex vivo. There were carriers of CMV plus the relevant HLA, and cumulative public TCR beta family frequency identified them.

The sample comprised PBMCs. The receptor comes from a human donor in good health (CMV status not recorded). Some clones in this sample may be carry-over from other donors' samples. The chain has TRBV11-2 and TRBJ2-1, with 9 bases fitting TRBD2. The CDR3 region is CASSWTSANEQFF. The CDR3 DNA reads as TGTGCCAGCAGCTGGACTAGCGCCAATGAGCAGTTCTTC.